These 9 T cell receptor beta chains were all obtained from the same sample, sequenced in a study of circulating and synovial CD4+ cells in juvenile arthritis. Libraries were prepared by immunoSEQ multiplex PCR; TCRdb keeps only in-frame clonotypes and omits some of them. The data hold approximately 16,000 clones, with around nine tenths observed a single time. The sequenced sample consisted of CD4+ T cells from blood. The source is a human donor with juvenile idiopathic arthritis.

V is TRBV7-8 and J is TRBJ2-7; tentatively, D is TRBD1 (5 bases). There are 12 residues in the CDR3. Per germline, CDR1 SGHVS and CDR2 FQNEAQ. The ends were cut back, 5 bases at V and 6 bases at J, with 11 bases in the middle. The CDR3 loop reads CASSPGSVEQYF. The DNA for the CDR3 is TGTGCCAGCAGCCCAGGGTCCGTCGAGCAGTACTTC.

The chain combines TRBV7-9 with TRBJ1-1, with TRBD1 as a possible D gene (6 bases). This CDR3 has 14 amino acids. In germline, CDR1 is SEHNR, CDR2 FQNEAQ (reference sequence). V was pared by 5 bases and J by 1 base, with 11 bases between. The CDR3 protein is CASSTRQENTEAFF. The CDR3 bases are TGTGCCAGCAGCACCCGACAGGAGAACACTGAAGCTTTCTTT.

The V call is TRBV30, the J call TRBJ2-1; D is uncertain. CDR1 and CDR2 from the germline V gene are GTSNPN and SVGIG (reference sequence). The V gene lost 3 bases and the J gene lost 4 bases, with 10 bases spanning the gap. The CDR3 sequence is 13 residues long. CDR3 in DNA: TGTGCCTGGAGAAAGGCGGTTTACAATGAGCAGTTCTTC. Its translation: CAWRKAVYNEQFF.

The genes are TRBV5-1 and TRBJ2-2; 9 bases are a match to TRBD2. The V and J ends lost 3 bases and 1 base, in that order; junction bases with no gene match: 4. The V gene's germline CDR1 is SGHRS and CDR2 YFSETQ. The CDR3 runs to 16 residues. The CDR3 reads CASSYLSGGNTGELFF. In DNA, the CDR3 is TGCGCCAGCAGCTACCTTAGCGGGGGGAACACCGGGGAGCTGTTTTTT.

The V call is TRBV7-2, the J call TRBJ2-7; 9 bases line up with TRBD2. The germline CDR1 and CDR2 sequences are SGHTA and FQGNSA. The CDR3 contains 16 residues. Trimming cost V 2 bases and J 0 bases; bases outside gene matches: 5. This CDR3 reads CASSLRILAGSYEQYF. For the CDR3, the DNA is TGTGCCAGCAGCTTAAGGATACTAGCGGGCTCCTACGAGCAGTACTTC.

The rearrangement links TRBV4-2 to TRBJ1-4, with D perhaps matching TRBD1 (6 bases). The CDR3 covers 15 residues. The ends were cut back, 0 bases at V and 8 bases at J, with 13 bases in the middle. Germline V lookup: CDR1 LGHNA, CDR2 YNFKEQ. CDR3 coding DNA: TGTGCCAGCAGCCAAGACCCGGGACAAGACGAAAAACTGTTTTTT. Its protein product is CASSQDPGQDEKLFF.

Note on this clone: The same CDR3 can be traced to other DNA sequences in this sample. The genes are TRBV7-9 and TRBJ1-5; D ambiguous. Germline lookup yields CDR1 SEHNR and CDR2 FQNEAQ (reference sequence). CDR3 size: 15 residues. V gave up 3 bases and J gave up 7 bases, with 16 bases separating them. As DNA, the CDR3 is TGTGCCAGCAGCTTTTACGGGAGTGGTGAACAGCCCCAGCATTTT. As protein: CASSFYGSGEQPQHF.

The rearrangement joins TRBV5-1 to TRBJ2-3; 11 nucleotides align to TRBD2. The CDR3 sequence is 15 residues long. J was trimmed by 8 bases and V by 4 bases; bases with no gene match: 9. The germline CDR1 and CDR2 sequences are SGHRS and YFSETQ. The CDR3 spells CASSPQLAGEGTQYF. The CDR3 DNA reads as TGCGCCAGCAGCCCTCAACTAGCGGGGGAGGGTACGCAGTATTTT.

The chain carries TRBV9 and TRBJ1-4, with D possibly matching TRBD1 (5 bases). V was shortened by 5 bases and J by 3 bases, with 14 bases between the two germline ends. CDR3 size: 15 residues. The germline CDR1 and CDR2 sequences are SGDLS and YYNGEE. The CDR3 loop reads CASSNHGRANEKLFF. The CDR3 nucleotides read TGTGCCAGCAGTAACCACGGCAGGGCTAATGAAAAACTGTTTTTT.